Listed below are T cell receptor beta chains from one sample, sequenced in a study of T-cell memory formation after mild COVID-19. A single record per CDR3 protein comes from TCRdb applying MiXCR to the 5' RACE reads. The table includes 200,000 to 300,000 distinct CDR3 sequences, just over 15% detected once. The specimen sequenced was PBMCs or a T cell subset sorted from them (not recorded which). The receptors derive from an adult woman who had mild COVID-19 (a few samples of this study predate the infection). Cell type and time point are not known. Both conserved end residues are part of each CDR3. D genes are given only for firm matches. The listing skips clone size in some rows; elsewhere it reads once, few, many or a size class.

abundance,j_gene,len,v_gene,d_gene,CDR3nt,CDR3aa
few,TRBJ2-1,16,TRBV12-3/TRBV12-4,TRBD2,TGTGCCAGCAGTTTAGTCCCAGCGGGGACCTACAATGAGCAGTTCTTC,CASSLVPAGTYNEQFF
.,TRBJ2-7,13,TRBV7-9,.,TGTGCCAGCAGCTCTCTGAGGTTCTACGAGCAGTACTTC,CASSSLRFYEQYF
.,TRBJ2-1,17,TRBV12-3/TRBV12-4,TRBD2,TGTGCCAGCACCCACCGACTAGCGGGAGGGACCTACAATGAGCAGTTCTTC,CASTHRLAGGTYNEQFF
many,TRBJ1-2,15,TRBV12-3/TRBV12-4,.,TGTGCCAGCAGTAGACCGGACTCCCTTGGGGATGGCTACACCTTC,CASSRPDSLGDGYTF
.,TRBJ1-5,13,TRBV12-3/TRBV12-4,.,TGTGCCAGCAGTTTTCGGGGGAATGCAGCCCAGCATTTT,CASSFRGNAAQHF
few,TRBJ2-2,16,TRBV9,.,TGTGCCAGCAGCCCACGGGTAGGGAGTGGATCCGGGGAGCTGTTTTTT,CASSPRVGSGSGELFF
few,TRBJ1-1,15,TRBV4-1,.,TGCGCCAGCAGCCAAGTAGGGGGGGCCAACACTGAAGCTTTCTTT,CASSQVGGANTEAFF
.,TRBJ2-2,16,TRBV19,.,TGTGCCAGTAGGGACCCGGGACGGCCTCTGACCGGGGAGCTGTTTTTT,CASRDPGRPLTGELFF
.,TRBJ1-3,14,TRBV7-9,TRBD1,TGTGCCAGCAGCACGTTACAGGGGAGAAACACCATATATTTT,CASSTLQGRNTIYF
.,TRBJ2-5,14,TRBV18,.,TGTGCCAGCTCACCATACGTGGAACGGGAGACCCAGTACTTC,CASSPYVERETQYF